Listed below are T cell receptor beta chains from one sample, sequenced in a study of blood T cell repertoires in COVID-19. TCRdb's table, derived via immunoSEQ multiplex PCR, lists solely in-frame clones and lacks some. The table lists 110,000 to 150,000 clones, around 84% of them singletons. The source material was peripheral blood. The source is a man aged 55 to 70 with active or convalescent COVID-19. Each CDR3 is given with its conserved first and last residue.

j_call v_call cdr3_aa
TRBJ2-5 TRBV3-1/TRBV3-2 CASGKSGSETQYF
TRBJ1-1 TRBV10-2 CASIISGQQNTEAFF
TRBJ1-1 TRBV2 CASSEARTGEYIEAFF
TRBJ2-1 TRBV3-1/TRBV3-2 CASSRPMTGPYNEQFF
TRBJ2-7 TRBV3-1/TRBV3-2 CASSLGSYEQYF
TRBJ1-2 TRBV19 CASSIGPGQARLGGGYTF
TRBJ1-2 TRBV12-3/TRBV12-4 CASSFVPADNFTF
TRBJ1-2 TRBV5-1 CASSYQSGARGYGYTF
TRBJ1-2 TRBV18 CASSQNTPNYGYTF
TRBJ1-5 TRBV19 CASQDREGQPQHF
TRBJ1-1 TRBV3-1/TRBV3-2 CASSQDSSGWGRGRNTEAFF
TRBJ1-2 TRBV5-1 CASSSTGQGDSGYTF
TRBJ2-3 TRBV10-2 CASSEAASTDTQYF
TRBJ1-6 TRBV10-3 CAISESSSLPGNSPLHF
TRBJ2-6 TRBV10-2 CASRSGSGANVLTF
TRBJ1-4 TRBV6-1 CASSERGGRINEKLFF
TRBJ1-1 TRBV9 CASSPRAVNTEAFF
TRBJ2-1 TRBV7-8 CASKKGGDYNEQFF
TRBJ1-1 TRBV29-1 CSVGTGYEAFF
TRBJ1-1 TRBV11-2 CASSLYSRGRGGTEAFF
TRBJ1-1 TRBV4-3 CASSPGQANTEAFF
TRBJ1-5 TRBV5-1 CASSLAPGSNQPQHF
TRBJ1-2 TRBV6-5 CASSYDGGDVNYGYTF
TRBJ1-6 TRBV7-2 CASSPARASDSPLHF
TRBJ1-2 TRBV5-1 CASSRPGGANYGYTF
TRBJ1-1 TRBV7-2 CASSSGTGQSMNTEAFF
TRBJ1-6 TRBV2 CATQSDYQSPLHF
TRBJ1-2 TRBV12-3/TRBV12-4 CASSLAPGGYTF
TRBJ1-1 TRBV7-2 CASSLMSGYTEAFF
TRBJ1-2 TRBV21-1 CASPRGGYTF
TRBJ2-5 TRBV24-1 CATGGPQETQYF
TRBJ1-2 TRBV9 CASSADTTYGYTF
TRBJ1-4 TRBV19 CASRSRADEKLFF
TRBJ2-1 TRBV24-1 CATSDPGRVQGEQFF
TRBJ1-2 TRBV12-5 CASGLEGALGYTF
TRBJ1-2 TRBV6-6 CATSGTLYGYTF
TRBJ2-7 TRBV11-3 CASSPGGTLTGDEQYF
TRBJ2-5 TRBV5-1 CASSPGTARRLTQYF
TRBJ1-4 TRBV10-3 CAISRTPHPTNEKLFF
TRBJ2-7 TRBV6-2/TRBV6-3 CASSRAGGNSYEQYF
TRBJ2-1 TRBV6-2/TRBV6-3 CASSALAEGVYNEQFF
TRBJ1-1 TRBV5-5 CASSPDRGLGTEAFF
TRBJ1-1 TRBV6-1 CASSDGQLENTEAFF
TRBJ2-5 TRBV11-2 CASSLVRETQYF
TRBJ2-7 TRBV7-9 CASSSDRVFSYEQYF
TRBJ2-3 TRBV27 CASSFVPADTQYF
TRBJ1-2 TRBV7-2 CASSFVTDGYTF
TRBJ1-1 TRBV5-8 CASSNRPLGAFF
TRBJ2-2 TRBV19 CATQGRRDRDLNTGELFF
TRBJ2-3 TRBV14 CASSQQGQTQYF
TRBJ2-2 TRBV19 CASNPGQGVGELFF
TRBJ2-1 TRBV5-6 CASSTPALRVLGNEQFF
TRBJ2-5 TRBV21-1 CASSVPAGTEGTQYF
TRBJ2-2 TRBV7-2 CASSLVSSGIQNTGELFF
TRBJ2-7 TRBV6-2/TRBV6-3 CASSYNRFASTSHAYEQYF
TRBJ2-1 TRBV7-2 CASKVQGSHNEQFF
TRBJ1-1 TRBV14 CASSLNRGLRTEAFF